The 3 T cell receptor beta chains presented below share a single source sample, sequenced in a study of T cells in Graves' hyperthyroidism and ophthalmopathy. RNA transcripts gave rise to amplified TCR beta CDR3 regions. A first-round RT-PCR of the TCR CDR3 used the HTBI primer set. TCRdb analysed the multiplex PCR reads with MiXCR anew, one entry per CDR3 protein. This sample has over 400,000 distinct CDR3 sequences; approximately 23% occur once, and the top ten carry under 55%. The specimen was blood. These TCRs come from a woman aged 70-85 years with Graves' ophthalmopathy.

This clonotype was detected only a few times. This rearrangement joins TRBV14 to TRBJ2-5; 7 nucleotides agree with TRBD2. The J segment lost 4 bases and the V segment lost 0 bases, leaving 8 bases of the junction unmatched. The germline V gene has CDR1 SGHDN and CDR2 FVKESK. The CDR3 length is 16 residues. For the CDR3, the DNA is TGTGCCAGCAGCCAAGACGGGAGGACTAGTCGAGAGACCCAGTACTTC. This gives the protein CASSQDGRTSRETQYF.

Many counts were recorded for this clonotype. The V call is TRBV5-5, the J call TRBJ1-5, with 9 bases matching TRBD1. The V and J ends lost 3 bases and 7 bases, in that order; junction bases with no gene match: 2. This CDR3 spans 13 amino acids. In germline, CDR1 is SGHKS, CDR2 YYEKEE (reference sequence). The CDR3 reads CASSWTGEQPQHF. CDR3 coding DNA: TGTGCCAGCAGCTGGACAGGGGAACAGCCCCAGCATTTT.

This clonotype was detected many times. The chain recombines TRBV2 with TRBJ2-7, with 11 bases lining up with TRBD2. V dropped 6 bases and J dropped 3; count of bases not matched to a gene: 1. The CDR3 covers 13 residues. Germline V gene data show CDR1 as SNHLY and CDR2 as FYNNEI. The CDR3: CASSLAGGYEQYF. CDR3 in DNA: TGTGCCAGCAGCCTAGCGGGAGGCTACGAGCAGTACTTC. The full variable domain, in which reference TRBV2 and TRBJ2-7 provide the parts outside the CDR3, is EPEVTQTPSHQVTQMGQEVILRCVPISNHLYFYWYRQILGQKVEFLVSFYNNEISEKSEIFDDQFSVERPDGSNFTLKIRSTKLEDSAMYFCASSLAGGYEQYFGPGTRLTVT.